One sample yielded the 27 T cell receptor beta chains listed below, sequenced in a study of CD8 T cells in ankylosing spondylitis. Whole-study findings and limits: The study identified a TCR beta motif of roughly eight highly homologous variants that appeared characteristic of ankylosing spondylitis blood.

MiXCR, run by TCRdb on the 5' RACE reads, gives a single entry per CDR3 protein. The data contain about 220,000 distinct CDR3 sequences, 6% to 8.5% of them singletons. These TCRs are of unknown antigen specificity. The sequencing input was blood, either unsorted or a sorted T cell fraction (not recorded which). These receptors all stem from a male donor with ankylosing spondylitis.

Ten or more counts support this clonotype. The chain couples TRBV7-8 to TRBJ1-6, with D possibly TRBD1 on 5 matching bases. Trimming took off 1 base at V and 7 bases at J, with 11 bases between the two ends. Germline V gene data show CDR1 as SGHVS and CDR2 as FQNEAQ. The CDR3 length is 15 residues. The CDR3 coding sequence is TGTGCCAGCAGCTTAGGAACAGGCAGAAATTCACCCCTCCACTTT. Amino acid sequence: CASSLGTGRNSPLHF.

This clonotype was seen many times. The CDR3 nucleotides are TGCGCCAGCAGCCAAGAAGGGCCTCCCTACGAGCAGTACTTC. Encoded protein: CASSQEGPPYEQYF. J is TRBJ2-7 and V is TRBV4-3; D uncertain. From germline, CDR1 is LGHNA and CDR2 YSLEER. Trimming removed 0 bases from V and 2 bases from J, with 8 bases in between. The CDR3 covers 14 residues.

This clonotype appeared many times. The rearrangement uses TRBV20-1 and TRBJ1-1; D remains ambiguous. V was shortened by 3 bases and J by 0 bases, with 8 bases between the two germline ends. The germline gives CDR1 DFQATT, CDR2 SNEGSKA (reference sequence). The CDR3 has 13 residues. Here the CDR3 reads CSASGGMNTEAFF. Here the CDR3 DNA reads TGCAGTGCTAGTGGAGGGATGAACACTGAAGCTTTCTTT.

This clonotype came up many times. This chain links TRBV5-1 with TRBJ2-7; 9 bases map to TRBD1. CDR3 length: 15 amino acids. Germline CDR1 is SGHRS and CDR2 is YFSETQ. The trim removed 4 bases at V and 6 bases at J, leaving 11 bases unmatched. The CDR3 nucleotides are TGCGCCAGCAGCCTCTCCGGGACAGGGACGGGCGAGCAGTACTTC. Translation gives CASSLSGTGTGEQYF.

The chain employs TRBV4-2 and TRBJ1-2, with D possibly matching TRBD1 (6 bases). The germline V gene encodes CDR1 LGHNA and CDR2 YNFKEQ. The CDR3 runs 15 residues. The V gene lost 2 bases and the J gene lost 5 bases, with 15 bases spanning the gap. Here the CDR3 reads CASSQQRDTPYGYTF. The CDR3 DNA reads as TGTGCCAGCAGCCAACAAAGGGACACCCCATATGGCTACACCTTC.

This clonotype was recorded many times. The chain recombines TRBV11-1 with TRBJ2-7; D gene uncertain. This CDR3 spans 16 amino acids. The V gene lost 1 base and the J gene lost 4 bases, with 17 bases spanning the gap. Germline CDR1 reads SGHAT; CDR2 reads FQDESV (reference sequence). The CDR3 nucleotides are TGTGCCAGCAGCTTAGTTCAGACACCGCACCTTTACGAGCAGTACTTC. Its translation: CASSLVQTPHLYEQYF.

The chain employs TRBV28 and TRBJ1-2; maybe TRBD1 (6 bases). CDR3 size: 14 residues. Germline V lookup: CDR1 MDHEN, CDR2 SYDVKM. V dropped 2 bases and J dropped 4 bases, with 11 bases sitting between them. CDR3 loop: CASSLRQARYGYTF. The CDR3 coding sequence is TGTGCCAGCAGTTTACGACAGGCTCGCTATGGCTACACCTTC.

This clonotype came up many times. This sequence joins TRBV5-1 and TRBJ1-2; possible D gene TRBD1, 5 bases. In germline, CDR1 is SGHRS, CDR2 YFSETQ. This CDR3 region has 13 residues. V dropped 3 bases and J dropped 6 bases, with 12 bases sitting between them. The chain's CDR3 is CASSSRGIDGYTF. Here the CDR3 DNA reads TGCGCCAGCAGCTCAAGGGGCATCGATGGCTACACCTTC.

The table lists this clonotype with many counts. The rearrangement uses TRBV15 and TRBJ1-5; D remains unclear. This CDR3 region has 14 residues. Germline lookup yields CDR1 LNHNV and CDR2 YYDKDF (reference sequence). With 2 bases removed from V and 4 bases from J, the gap between germline ends came to 9 bases. The CDR3 reads CATSRSQLNQPQHF. The CDR3 DNA follows: TGTGCCACCAGCAGAAGCCAGCTAAATCAGCCCCAGCATTTT.

This clonotype was seen ten or more times. V gene TRBV27 combines with J gene TRBJ2-1; D not certain. CDR3 size: 11 residues. Trimming cost V 10 bases and J 9 bases, with 13 bases left between them. Germline V gives CDR1 MNHEY, CDR2 SMNVEV (reference sequence). The CDR3 nucleotides read TGTGCCACATCCGGGTTCGGTGAGCAGTTCTTC. Protein sequence: CATSGFGEQFF.

This clonotype was seen repeatedly, ten times or more. This sequence joins TRBV11-2 and TRBJ1-1, with 11 bases lining up with TRBD1. The ends lost 1 base at V and 4 bases at J; junction bases unmatched: 2. The CDR3 runs 15 residues. Germline values: CDR1 SGHAT, CDR2 FQNNGV. The CDR3 DNA follows: TGTGCCAGCAGCTTAGCTGGGACAGGGGGCACTGAAGCTTTCTTT. Translated, it gives CASSLAGTGGTEAFF.

The chain links TRBV11-2 to TRBJ2-7; 8 bases agree with TRBD1. Unmatched junction bases numbered 9, after V lost 5 bases and J lost 3 bases. The CDR3 covers 15 residues. Germline lookup yields CDR1 SGHAT and CDR2 FQNNGV. The CDR3 sequence: CASSAGQGTYYEQYF. The CDR3 DNA reads TGTGCCAGCAGCGCCGGACAGGGTACCTACTACGAGCAGTACTTC.

This clonotype was detected ten times or more. This chain uses TRBV7-9 with TRBJ1-2, with D unclear. Looked up from germline, CDR1 is SEHNR and CDR2 is FQNEAQ (reference sequence). V lost 3 bases and J 7 bases, leaving 9 bases between the germline ends. The CDR3 sequence is 12 residues long. Written as DNA, the CDR3 is TGTGCCAGCAGCTTCGGAGGGATTGGCTACACCTTC. Its protein is CASSFGGIGYTF.

The sample holds many counts of this clonotype. The CDR3 DNA follows: TGTGCCAGCAGGGAACCCCAGGGGGTCTACAATGAGCAGTTCTTC. Translation gives CASREPQGVYNEQFF. The chain joins TRBV2 to TRBJ2-1; 7 bases line up with TRBD1. The germline V gene has CDR1 SNHLY and CDR2 FYNNEI. V shed 6 bases, J shed 3 bases, and the junction held 8 bases outside the gene matches. The CDR3 sequence is 15 residues long.

This clonotype was seen at least ten times. The rearrangement links TRBV15 to TRBJ2-3; TRBD1 aligns across 9 bases. The CDR3 covers 16 residues. Germline V gene lookup returns CDR1 LNHNV and CDR2 YYDKDF (reference sequence). With 0 bases clipped from V and 6 bases from J, the junction kept 7 bases outside the gene matches. The CDR3 is CATSRDGTGTGDTQYF. The CDR3 nucleotides are TGTGCCACCAGCAGAGATGGAACAGGGACAGGGGATACGCAGTATTTT. Variable domain in full (rest from reference TRBV15 and TRBJ2-3): DAMVIQNPRYQVTQFGKPVTLSCSQTLNHNVMYWYQQKSSQAPKLLFHYYDKDFNNEADTPDNFQSRRPNTSFCFLDIRSPGLGDTAMYLCATSRDGTGTGDTQYFGPGTRLTVL.

This clonotype was picked up a small number of times. The rearrangement joins TRBV19 to TRBJ1-1; no definite D call. V shed 3 bases and J shed 4 bases, with 9 bases lying between them. Per germline, CDR1 LNHDA and CDR2 SQIVND (reference sequence). This CDR3 has 13 amino acids. The CDR3 sequence: CASSMGGGTEAFF. For the CDR3, the DNA is TGTGCCAGTAGTATGGGTGGAGGCACTGAAGCTTTCTTT.

This clonotype showed up many times. The CDR3 DNA reads as TGTGCCAGCAGCGCCGGGCGGGGGCTGGTATACGAGCAGTACTTC. This encodes CASSAGRGLVYEQYF. The rearrangement uses TRBV7-9 and TRBJ2-7, with a possible D match to TRBD2 (7 bases). The germline V and J ends were trimmed by 5 bases and 4 bases, with 18 bases remaining between them. From germline, CDR1 is SEHNR and CDR2 FQNEAQ (reference sequence). The length of the CDR3 is 15 residues.

This clonotype was recorded at least ten times. The missing conserved phenylalanine or tryptophan at the end of this CDR3 makes a read error likely. The limits of the CDR3 on the DNA are not certain, so only TCRdb's listed CDR3 is given. The rearrangement joins TRBV4-1 to TRBJ1-3. The CDR3 is 14 residues long, counting both termini. CDR1 is MGHRA and CDR2 is YSYEKL in the germline V gene. The CDR3: CASSQDTKAVERKV.

This clonotype was seen repeatedly, ten times or more. The chain recombines TRBV7-6 with TRBJ1-5; the D gene is possibly TRBD1 (5 bases). CDR1 is SGHVS and CDR2 is FNYEAQ in the germline V gene. The CDR3 has 14 amino acids. Trimming cost V 3 bases and J 6 bases, with 12 bases left between them. The CDR3 nucleotides read TGTGCCAGCAGCTTTCGGGGACGGGGTCAGCCCCAGCATTTT. Protein: CASSFRGRGQPQHF.

This clonotype was seen more than once but under ten times. The chain combines TRBV5-1 with TRBJ2-1, with 10 bases identical to TRBD2. The V segment lost 1 base and the J segment 10 bases; nucleotides outside the gene matches: 8. This CDR3 is built from 15 residues. Germline-derived CDR1 and CDR2 are SGHRS and YFSETQ. As DNA, the CDR3 is TGCGCCAGCAGCTTGAGCAGCGGGAGGGCCCGGGAGCAGTTCTTC. Amino acid sequence: CASSLSSGRAREQFF.

This clonotype was found many times. J is TRBJ1-5 and V is TRBV7-9, with D maybe TRBD1 (5 bases). V lost 5 bases to trimming and J lost 7 bases, with 15 bases between them. The CDR3 is 14 amino acids. Per the germline V gene, CDR1 is SEHNR and CDR2 is FQNEAQ (reference sequence). CDR3: CASSTGTAKQPQHF. The CDR3 coding sequence is TGTGCCAGCAGCACCGGGACGGCTAAACAGCCCCAGCATTTT.

This chain links TRBV7-9 with TRBJ1-2; D might be TRBD1 (6 bases). V was pared by 4 bases and J by 1 base, with 7 bases between. The CDR3 length is 13 residues. Per germline, CDR1 SEHNR and CDR2 FQNEAQ (reference sequence). The CDR3 loop reads CASSSGVNYGYTF. CDR3 sequence (DNA): TGTGCCAGCAGCTCAGGGGTTAACTATGGCTACACCTTC.

This clonotype was counted ten times or more. J is TRBJ2-7 and V is TRBV20-1; D may correspond to TRBD1 or TRBD2 (5 bases each). The germline V gene has CDR1 DFQATT and CDR2 SNEGSKA (reference sequence). Trimming shortened V by 4 bases and J by 3 bases, and 13 bases separated the two germline ends. This CDR3 is built from 13 residues. In DNA, the CDR3 is TGCAGTGCTAAAGCTGGGGGTTTCTACGAGCAGTACTTC. Its translation: CSAKAGGFYEQYF.

Many counts were recorded for this clonotype. CDR3 protein: CASSQVGQLLNTEAFF. CDR3 bases: TGTGCCAGCAGCCAAGTTGGGCAGCTTCTAAACACTGAAGCTTTCTTT. This chain joins TRBV3-1 and TRBJ1-1, with D uncertain. The V gene's germline CDR1 is LGHDT and CDR2 YNNKEL (reference sequence). V was clipped by 1 base and J by 2 bases, with 14 bases between them. CDR3 size: 16 residues.

This clonotype was observed at least ten times. The chain is built from TRBV5-1 and TRBJ1-2; D gene uncertain. Germline V CDR1 and CDR2: SGHRS, YFSETQ. V lost 0 bases and J lost 8, with 11 bases in between. The CDR3 is 13 residues long. This CDR3 is CASSLDGVEGYTF. As DNA, the CDR3 is TGCGCCAGCAGCTTGGACGGGGTCGAAGGCTACACCTTC.

This clonotype was recorded many times. The rearrangement uses TRBV18 and TRBJ2-1; TRBD1 might be the D (6 bases). The germline V and J ends were trimmed by 10 bases and 1 base, with 23 bases remaining between them. This CDR3 is 17 amino acids long. Per germline, CDR1 KGHSH and CDR2 LQKENI. The CDR3 region is CATDPPPGTSSYNEQFF. DNA for the CDR3: TGTGCCACCGACCCACCCCCCGGGACAAGTTCCTACAATGAGCAGTTCTTC.

This clonotype was observed at least ten times. The rearrangement joins TRBV15 to TRBJ2-1; tentative D call: TRBD1 (6 bases). The germline V and J ends were trimmed by 0 bases and 6 bases, with 15 bases remaining between them. This CDR3 contains 16 residues. CDR1 LNHNV and CDR2 YYDKDF come from the germline V gene (reference sequence). CDR3 DNA: TGTGCCACCAGCAGAGAGGGCCAGGGGAAACGCAATGAGCAGTTCTTC. Residues: CATSREGQGKRNEQFF. The complete variable domain, with remaining parts taken from reference TRBV15 and TRBJ2-1, reads DAMVIQNPRYQVTQFGKPVTLSCSQTLNHNVMYWYQQKSSQAPKLLFHYYDKDFNNEADTPDNFQSRRPNTSFCFLDIRSPGLGDTAMYLCATSREGQGKRNEQFFGPGTRLTVL.